These 4 T cell receptor beta chains originate from one sample sequenced in a study of T-cell reconstitution after alpha-beta-depleted transplantation in children. The TCRbeta library was prepared with unique molecular identifiers. Each CDR3 protein gets one entry after TCRdb re-called the PCR reads with MiXCR. The data show about 200,000 distinct CDR3 sequences, with around a sixth seen just once and about two fifths held by the top ten. Sequences were derived from PBMCs, mostly from graft donor cells, sampled 360 days after TCRalphabeta/CD19-depleted stem cell transplant. The receptor set was obtained from a male patient aged 2 to 10 who had a stem cell transplant for acute lymphoblastic leukemia, so the T cells may come from the graft donor.

The V gene is TRBV6-2 or TRBV6-3, the J gene TRBJ2-1, with TRBD1 matching over 7 bases. Germline CDR1 reads MNHEY; CDR2 reads SVGEGT. V gave up 6 bases and J gave up 6 bases; unmatched junction bases: 5. This CDR3 contains 13 residues. The CDR3 is CASRRDRPNEQFF. The CDR3 coding sequence is TGTGCCAGCAGAAGGGACAGACCCAATGAGCAGTTCTTC.

The CDR3 DNA reads TGCAGCGTTGTAAACGCGAACACCGGGGAGCTGTTTTTT. Translating gives CSVVNANTGELFF. The V call is TRBV29-1, the J call TRBJ2-2; D remains ambiguous. V was cut by 4 bases and J by 0 bases, with 6 bases left in between. The CDR3 has 13 amino acids. Per germline, CDR1 SQVTM and CDR2 ANQGSEA.

The chain carries TRBV3-1 and TRBJ2-1, with TRBD1 as a possible D gene (6 bases). CDR1 LGHDT and CDR2 YNNKEL come from the germline V gene (reference sequence). The CDR3 runs 16 residues. V lost 1 base and J lost 4, with 14 bases in between. The CDR3 region is CASSQGQVFRYNEQFF. The CDR3 DNA is TGTGCCAGCAGCCAAGGACAGGTTTTTCGGTACAATGAGCAGTTCTTC.

The chain carries TRBV7-3 and TRBJ1-2, with D unclear. CDR1 and CDR2 from the germline V gene are SGHTA and FQGTGA. The CDR3 length is 14 residues. V shed 2 bases and J shed 4 bases, with 11 bases lying between them. The CDR3 protein is CASSLGGPGYGYTF. CDR3 DNA: TGTGCCAGCAGCTTAGGCGGGCCCGGCTATGGCTACACCTTC.